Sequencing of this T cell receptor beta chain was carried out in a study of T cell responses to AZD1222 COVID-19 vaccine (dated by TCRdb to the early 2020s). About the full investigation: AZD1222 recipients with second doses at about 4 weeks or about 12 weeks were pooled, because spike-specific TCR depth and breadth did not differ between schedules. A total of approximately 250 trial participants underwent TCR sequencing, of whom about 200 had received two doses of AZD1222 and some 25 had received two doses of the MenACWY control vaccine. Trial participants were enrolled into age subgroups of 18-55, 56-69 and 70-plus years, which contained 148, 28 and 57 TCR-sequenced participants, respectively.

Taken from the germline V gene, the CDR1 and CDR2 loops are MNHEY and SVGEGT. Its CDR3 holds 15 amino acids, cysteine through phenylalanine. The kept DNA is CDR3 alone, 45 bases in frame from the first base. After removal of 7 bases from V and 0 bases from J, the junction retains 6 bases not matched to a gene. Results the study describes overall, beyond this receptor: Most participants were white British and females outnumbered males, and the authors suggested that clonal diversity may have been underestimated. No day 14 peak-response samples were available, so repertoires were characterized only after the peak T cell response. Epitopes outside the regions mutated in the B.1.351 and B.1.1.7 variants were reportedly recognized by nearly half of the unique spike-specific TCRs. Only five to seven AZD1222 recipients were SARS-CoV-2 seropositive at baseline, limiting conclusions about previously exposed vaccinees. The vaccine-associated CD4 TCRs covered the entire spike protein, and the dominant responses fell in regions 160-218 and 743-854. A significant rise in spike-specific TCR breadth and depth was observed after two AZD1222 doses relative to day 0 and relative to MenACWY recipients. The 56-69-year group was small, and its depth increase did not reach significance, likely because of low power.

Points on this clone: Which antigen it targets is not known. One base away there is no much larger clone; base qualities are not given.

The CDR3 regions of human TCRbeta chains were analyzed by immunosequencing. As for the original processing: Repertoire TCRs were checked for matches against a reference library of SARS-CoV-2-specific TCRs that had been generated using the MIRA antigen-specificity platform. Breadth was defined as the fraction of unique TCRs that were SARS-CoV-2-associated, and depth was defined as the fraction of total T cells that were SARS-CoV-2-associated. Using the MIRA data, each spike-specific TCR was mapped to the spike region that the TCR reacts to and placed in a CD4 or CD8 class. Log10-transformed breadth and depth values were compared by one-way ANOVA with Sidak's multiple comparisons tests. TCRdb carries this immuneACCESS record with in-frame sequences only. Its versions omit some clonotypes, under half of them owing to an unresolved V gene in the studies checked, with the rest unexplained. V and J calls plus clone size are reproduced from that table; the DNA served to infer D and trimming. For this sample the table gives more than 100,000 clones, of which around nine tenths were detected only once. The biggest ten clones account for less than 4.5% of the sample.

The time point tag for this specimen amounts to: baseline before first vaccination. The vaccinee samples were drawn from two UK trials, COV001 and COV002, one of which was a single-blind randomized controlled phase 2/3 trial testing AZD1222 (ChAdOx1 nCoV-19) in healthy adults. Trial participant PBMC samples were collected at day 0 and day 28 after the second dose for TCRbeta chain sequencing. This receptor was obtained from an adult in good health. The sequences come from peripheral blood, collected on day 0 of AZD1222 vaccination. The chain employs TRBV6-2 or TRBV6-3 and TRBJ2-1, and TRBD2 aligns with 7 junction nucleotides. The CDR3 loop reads CASTPPSGSYNEQFF. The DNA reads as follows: TGTGCCAGCACCCCGCCTAGCGGCTCCTACAATGAGCAGTTCTTC.